The clone carrying this T cell receptor (beta chain) was found many times. The antigen is undetermined. Germline V gives CDR1 SGHVS, CDR2 FQNEAQ. With V trimmed by 8 bases and J by 6 bases, 7 bases remained unmatched. CDR3 length: 14 amino acids. The lymph nodes were axillary draining lymph nodes from breast cancer patients. Using its own MiXCR run on the multiplex PCR reads, TCRdb lists one record per CDR3 protein. The profile shows some 130,000 distinct CDR3 sequences, just under 20% of them singletons. This entry belongs to a study of breast tumors, draining lymph nodes, adjacent tissues. Points from the study as a whole: Tumor T cell lymph node origin was a supported hypothesis, not proven. Compared with lymph nodes, tumors were less diverse; compared with nontumor tissue, more. The data were judged consistent with most tumor T cells coming from lymph node and expanding in tumor.

The sequencing input was axillary lymph node tissue. The V gene is TRBV7-8, the J gene TRBJ2-2; 9 bases fit TRBD2. The TCR originated in a female donor with breast cancer. Some clones in this sample may be carry-over from other donors' samples. This chain's CDR3 is CASGIAGAPGELFF. In DNA form, the CDR3 reads TGTGCCAGCGGGATAGCGGGAGCACCCGGGGAGCTGTTTTTT.